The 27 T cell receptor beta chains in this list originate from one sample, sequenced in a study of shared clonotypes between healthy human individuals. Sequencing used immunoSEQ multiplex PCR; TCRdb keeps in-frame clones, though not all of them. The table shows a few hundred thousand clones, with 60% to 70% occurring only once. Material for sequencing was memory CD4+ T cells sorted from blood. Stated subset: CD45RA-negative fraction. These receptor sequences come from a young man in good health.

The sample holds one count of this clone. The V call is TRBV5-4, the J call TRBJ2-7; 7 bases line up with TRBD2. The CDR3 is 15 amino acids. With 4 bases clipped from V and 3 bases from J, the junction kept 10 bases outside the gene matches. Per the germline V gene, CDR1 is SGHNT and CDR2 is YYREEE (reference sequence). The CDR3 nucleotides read TGTGCCAGCAGCAACCGGGACTACGACTACTACGAGCAGTACTTC. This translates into CASSNRDYDYYEQYF. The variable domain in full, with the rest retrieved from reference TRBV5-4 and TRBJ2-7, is ETGVTQSPTHLIKTRGQQVTLRCSSQSGHNTVSWYQQALGQGPQFIFQYYREEENGRGNFPPRFSGLQFPNYSSELNVNALELDDSALYLCASSNRDYDYYEQYFGPGTRLTVT.

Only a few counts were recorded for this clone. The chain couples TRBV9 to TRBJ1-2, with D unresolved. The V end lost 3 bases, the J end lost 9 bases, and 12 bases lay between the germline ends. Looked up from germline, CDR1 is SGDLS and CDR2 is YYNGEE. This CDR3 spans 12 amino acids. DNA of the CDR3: TGTGCCAGCAGCGCCCCCCCGGCGAGCTACACCTTC. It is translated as CASSAPPASYTF.

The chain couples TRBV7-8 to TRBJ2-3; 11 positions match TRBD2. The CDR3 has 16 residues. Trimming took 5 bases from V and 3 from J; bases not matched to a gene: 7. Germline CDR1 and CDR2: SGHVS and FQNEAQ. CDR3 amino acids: CASSQRLAGTTDTQYF. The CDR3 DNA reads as TGTGCCAGCAGCCAACGACTAGCGGGGACAACAGATACGCAGTATTTT.

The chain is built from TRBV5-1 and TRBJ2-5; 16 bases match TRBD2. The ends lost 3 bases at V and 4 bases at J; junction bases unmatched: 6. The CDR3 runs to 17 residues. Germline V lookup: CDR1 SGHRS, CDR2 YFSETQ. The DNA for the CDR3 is TGCGCCAGCAGCTCCGGGGGACTAGCGGGAGGGGGAGAGACCCAGTACTTC. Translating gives CASSSGGLAGGGETQYF.

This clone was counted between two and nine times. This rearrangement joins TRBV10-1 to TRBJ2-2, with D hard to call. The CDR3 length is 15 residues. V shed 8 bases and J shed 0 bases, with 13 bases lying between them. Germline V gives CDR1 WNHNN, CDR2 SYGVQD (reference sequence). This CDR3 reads CASSEDGANTGELFF. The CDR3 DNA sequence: TGCGCCAGCTCCGAGGACGGAGCGAACACCGGGGAGCTGTTTTTT.

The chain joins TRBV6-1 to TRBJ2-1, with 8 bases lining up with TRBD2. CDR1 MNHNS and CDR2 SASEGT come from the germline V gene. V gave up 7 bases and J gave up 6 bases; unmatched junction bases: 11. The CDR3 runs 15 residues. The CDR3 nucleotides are TGTGCCAGCATTGTAGCGGGAAGTCGCTTCAATGAGCAGTTCTTC. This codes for CASIVAGSRFNEQFF.

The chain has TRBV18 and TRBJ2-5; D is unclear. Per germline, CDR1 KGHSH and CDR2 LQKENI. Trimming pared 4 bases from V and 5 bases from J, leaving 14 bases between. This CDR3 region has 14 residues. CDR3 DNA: TGTGCCAGCTCACGGACCGACCCGGTCGAGACCCAGTACTTC. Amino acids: CASSRTDPVETQYF.

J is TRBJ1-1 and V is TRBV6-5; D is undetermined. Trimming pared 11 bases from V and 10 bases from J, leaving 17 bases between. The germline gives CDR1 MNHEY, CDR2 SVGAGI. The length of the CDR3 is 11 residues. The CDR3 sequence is CACGGSRRAFF. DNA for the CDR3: TGTGCCTGCGGAGGATCCAGACGAGCTTTCTTT.

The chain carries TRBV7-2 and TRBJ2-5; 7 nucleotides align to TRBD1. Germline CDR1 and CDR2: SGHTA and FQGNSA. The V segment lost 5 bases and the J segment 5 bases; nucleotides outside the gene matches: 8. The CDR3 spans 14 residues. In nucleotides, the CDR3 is TGTGCCAGCAGCGGGGAGACAGGGCGCGAGACCCAGTACTTC. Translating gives CASSGETGRETQYF.

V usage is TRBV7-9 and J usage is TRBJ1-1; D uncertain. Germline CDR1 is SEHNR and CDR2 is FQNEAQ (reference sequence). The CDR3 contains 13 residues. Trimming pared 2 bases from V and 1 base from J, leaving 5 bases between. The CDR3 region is CASSLNSNTEAFF. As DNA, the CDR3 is TGTGCCAGCAGCTTAAACTCGAACACTGAAGCTTTCTTT.

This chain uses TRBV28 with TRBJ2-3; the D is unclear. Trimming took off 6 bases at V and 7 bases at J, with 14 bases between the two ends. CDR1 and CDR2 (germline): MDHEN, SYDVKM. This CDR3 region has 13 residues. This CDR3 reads CASSQPTRNTQYF. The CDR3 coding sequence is TGTGCCAGCAGCCAGCCCACTCGCAATACGCAGTATTTT.

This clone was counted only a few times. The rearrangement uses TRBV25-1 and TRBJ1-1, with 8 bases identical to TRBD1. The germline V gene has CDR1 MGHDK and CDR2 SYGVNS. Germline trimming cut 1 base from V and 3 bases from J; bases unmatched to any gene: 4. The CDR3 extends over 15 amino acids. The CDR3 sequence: CASSESNRGDTEAFF. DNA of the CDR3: TGTGCCAGCAGTGAATCTAACAGGGGGGACACTGAAGCTTTCTTT.

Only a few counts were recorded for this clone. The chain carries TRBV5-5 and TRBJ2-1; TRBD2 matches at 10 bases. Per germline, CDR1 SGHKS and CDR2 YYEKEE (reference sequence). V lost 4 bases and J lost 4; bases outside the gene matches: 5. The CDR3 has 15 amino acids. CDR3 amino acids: CASSPLAGVYNEQFF. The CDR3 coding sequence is TGTGCCAGCAGCCCCCTAGCGGGGGTTTACAATGAGCAGTTCTTC.

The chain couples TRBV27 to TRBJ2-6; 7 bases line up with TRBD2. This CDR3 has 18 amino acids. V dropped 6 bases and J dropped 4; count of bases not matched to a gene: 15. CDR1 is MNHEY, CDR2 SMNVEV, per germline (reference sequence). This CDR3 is CASRPIGGGLSGANVLTF. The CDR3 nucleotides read TGTGCCAGCAGGCCTATTGGGGGAGGGCTATCCGGGGCCAACGTCCTGACTTTC.

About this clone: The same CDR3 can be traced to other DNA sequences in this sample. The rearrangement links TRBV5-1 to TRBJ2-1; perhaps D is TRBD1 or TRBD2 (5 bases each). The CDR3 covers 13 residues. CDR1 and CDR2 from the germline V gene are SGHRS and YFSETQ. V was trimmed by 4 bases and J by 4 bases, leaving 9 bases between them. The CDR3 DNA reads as TGCGCCAGCAGCAGGGACCTATACAATGAGCAGTTCTTC. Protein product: CASSRDLYNEQFF.

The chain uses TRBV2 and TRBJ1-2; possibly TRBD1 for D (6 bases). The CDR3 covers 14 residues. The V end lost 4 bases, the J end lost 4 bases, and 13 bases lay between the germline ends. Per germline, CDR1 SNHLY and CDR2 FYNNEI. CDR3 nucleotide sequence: TGTGCCAGCAGTGTGCAGGGGCCTCGCTATGGCTACACCTTC. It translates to CASSVQGPRYGYTF. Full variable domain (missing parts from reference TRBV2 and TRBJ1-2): EPEVTQTPSHQVTQMGQEVILRCVPISNHLYFYWYRQILGQKVEFLVSFYNNEISEKSEIFDDQFSVERPDGSNFTLKIRSTKLEDSAMYFCASSVQGPRYGYTFGSGTRLTVV.

CDR3 DNA: TGTGCCAGCTCACCACTATTAGGGTCACAAGAGACCCAGTACTTC. The encoded protein is CASSPLLGSQETQYF. The rearrangement uses TRBV18 and TRBJ2-5; no firm D call. CDR3 length: 15 amino acids. Germline V gene data show CDR1 as KGHSH and CDR2 as LQKENI. Between the trimmed V and J ends, which lost 1 base and 2 bases, there was a span of 11 bases.

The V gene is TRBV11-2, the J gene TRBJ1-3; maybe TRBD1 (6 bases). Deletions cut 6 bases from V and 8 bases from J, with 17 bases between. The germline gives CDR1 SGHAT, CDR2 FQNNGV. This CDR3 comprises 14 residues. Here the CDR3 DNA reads TGTGCCAGCAGACAACAGGGAGGGGGTTACACCATATATTTT. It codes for CASRQQGGGYTIYF.

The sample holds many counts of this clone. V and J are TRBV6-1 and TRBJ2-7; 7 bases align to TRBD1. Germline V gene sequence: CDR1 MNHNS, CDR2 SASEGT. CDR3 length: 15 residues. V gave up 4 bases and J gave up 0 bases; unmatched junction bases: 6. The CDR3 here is CASSGDRDSSYEQYF. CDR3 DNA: TGTGCCAGCAGTGGAGACAGGGATAGCTCCTACGAGCAGTACTTC.

The CDR3 DNA reads as TGTGCCAGCTCACCACCGCTCATAGCGGGCAGCAATGAGCAGTTCTTC. Translation: CASSPPLIAGSNEQFF. This chain uses TRBV18 with TRBJ2-1, with 7 nucleotides matching TRBD2. J was trimmed by 6 bases and V by 0 bases; bases with no gene match: 8. The CDR3 covers 16 residues. Germline CDR1 reads KGHSH; CDR2 reads LQKENI. Variable domain in full (rest from reference TRBV18 and TRBJ2-1): NAGVMQNPRHLVRRRGQEARLRCSPMKGHSHVYWYRQLPEEGLKFMVYLQKENIIDESGMPKERFSAEFPKEGPSILRIQQVVRGDSAAYFCASSPPLIAGSNEQFFGPGTRLTVL.

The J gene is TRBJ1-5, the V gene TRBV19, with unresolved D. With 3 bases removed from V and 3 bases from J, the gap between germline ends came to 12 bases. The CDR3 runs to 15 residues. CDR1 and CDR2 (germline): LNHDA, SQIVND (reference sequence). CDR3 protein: CASSIRQDLNQPQHF. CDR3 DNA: TGTGCCAGTAGTATTCGTCAGGACCTCAATCAGCCCCAGCATTTT.

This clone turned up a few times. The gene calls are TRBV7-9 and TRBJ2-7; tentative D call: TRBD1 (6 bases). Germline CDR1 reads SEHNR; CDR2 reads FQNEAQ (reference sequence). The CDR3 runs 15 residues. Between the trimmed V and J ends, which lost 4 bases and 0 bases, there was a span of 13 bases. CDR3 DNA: TGTGCCAGCAGCTATAGGACAGATCACTCCTACGAGCAGTACTTC. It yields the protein CASSYRTDHSYEQYF.

CDR3 sequence (DNA): TGTGCCTGGAGTTTTAGTCAGGGGACCGGAAACACCATATATTTT. As protein: CAWSFSQGTGNTIYF. The V call is TRBV30, the J call TRBJ1-3, with D tentatively TRBD1 (6 bases). Germline assignment: CDR1 GTSNPN and CDR2 SVGIG (reference sequence). The CDR3 is 15 residues long. Trimming stripped 2 bases from V and 4 bases from J, with 15 bases between.

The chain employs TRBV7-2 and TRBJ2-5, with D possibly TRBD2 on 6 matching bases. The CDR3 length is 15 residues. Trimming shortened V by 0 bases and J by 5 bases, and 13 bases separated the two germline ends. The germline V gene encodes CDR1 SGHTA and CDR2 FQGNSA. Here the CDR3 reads CASSLAHGGGETQYF. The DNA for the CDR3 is TGTGCCAGCAGCTTAGCGCATGGAGGAGGGGAGACCCAGTACTTC.

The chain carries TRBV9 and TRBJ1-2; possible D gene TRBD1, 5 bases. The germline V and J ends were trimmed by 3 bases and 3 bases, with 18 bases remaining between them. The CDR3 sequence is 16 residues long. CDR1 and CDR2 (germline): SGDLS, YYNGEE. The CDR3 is CASSGGGAGSDYGYTF. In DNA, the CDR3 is TGTGCCAGCAGCGGCGGCGGGGCAGGGTCGGACTATGGCTACACCTTC.

CDR3 amino acids: CASSPSGRAGTDTQYF. DNA of the CDR3: TGCGCCAGCAGCCCAAGCGGGAGGGCCGGCACAGATACGCAGTATTTT. The chain links TRBV4-3 to TRBJ2-3, with 10 bases aligning to TRBD2. The CDR3 runs to 16 residues. The germline gives CDR1 LGHNA, CDR2 YSLEER. V lost 4 bases and J lost 1; bases outside the gene matches: 5.

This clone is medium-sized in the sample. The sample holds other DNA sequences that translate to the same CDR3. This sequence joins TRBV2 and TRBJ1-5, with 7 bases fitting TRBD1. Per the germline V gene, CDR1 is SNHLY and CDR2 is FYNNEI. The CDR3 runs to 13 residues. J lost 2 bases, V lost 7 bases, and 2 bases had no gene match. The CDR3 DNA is TGTGCCAGCACCGGGACAGGCAATCAGCCCCAGCATTTT. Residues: CASTGTGNQPQHF. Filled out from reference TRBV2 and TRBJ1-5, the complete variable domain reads EPEVTQTPSHQVTQMGQEVILRCVPISNHLYFYWYRQILGQKVEFLVSFYNNEISEKSEIFDDQFSVERPDGSNFTLKIRSTKLEDSAMYFCASTGTGNQPQHFGDGTRLSIL.